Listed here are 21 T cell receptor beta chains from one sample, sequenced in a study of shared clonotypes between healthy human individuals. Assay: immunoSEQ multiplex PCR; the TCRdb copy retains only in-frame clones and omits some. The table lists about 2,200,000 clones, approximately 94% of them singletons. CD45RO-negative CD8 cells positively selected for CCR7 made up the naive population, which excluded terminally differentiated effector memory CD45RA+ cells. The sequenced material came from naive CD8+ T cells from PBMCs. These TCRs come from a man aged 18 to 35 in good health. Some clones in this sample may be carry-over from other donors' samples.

Here the CDR3 DNA reads TGTGCCAGCAGCGGATCCGGGACAGGGGGCTCCGAGCAGTACTTC. Protein: CASSGSGTGGSEQYF. The chain has TRBV9 and TRBJ2-7; 12 bases fit TRBD1. The CDR3 loop spans 15 amino acids. V dropped 3 bases and J dropped 6; count of bases not matched to a gene: 7. In germline, CDR1 is SGDLS, CDR2 YYNGEE. The full variable domain, rest sourced from reference TRBV9 and TRBJ2-7, is DSGVTQTPKHLITATGQRVTLRCSPRSGDLSVYWYQQSLDQGLQFLIQYYNGEERAKGNILERFSAQQFPDLHSELNLSSLELGDSALYFCASSGSGTGGSEQYFGPGTRLTVT.

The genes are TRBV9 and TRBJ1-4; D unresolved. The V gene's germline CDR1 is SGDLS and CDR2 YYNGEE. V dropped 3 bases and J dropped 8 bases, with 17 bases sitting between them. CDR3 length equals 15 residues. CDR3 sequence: CASSAPVEGREKLFF. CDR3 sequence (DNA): TGTGCCAGCAGCGCCCCGGTAGAGGGAAGAGAAAAACTGTTTTTT. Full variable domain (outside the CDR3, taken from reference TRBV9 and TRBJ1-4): DSGVTQTPKHLITATGQRVTLRCSPRSGDLSVYWYQQSLDQGLQFLIQYYNGEERAKGNILERFSAQQFPDLHSELNLSSLELGDSALYFCASSAPVEGREKLFFGSGTQLSVL.

Written as DNA, the CDR3 is TGTGCCAGCAGGGAGACTAGCGGGACGGCAGATACGCAGTATTTT. Its protein product is CASRETSGTADTQYF. The rearrangement joins TRBV6-4 to TRBJ2-3; TRBD2 matches at 11 bases. The length of the CDR3 is 15 residues. Losses at the gene ends were 6 bases for V and 4 bases for J; bases not matched to a gene: 6. Germline-derived CDR1 and CDR2 are MRHNA and SNTAGT.

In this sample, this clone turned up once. The chain's CDR3 is CASSQAEGFGEKLFF. The CDR3 nucleotides read TGCGCCAGCAGCCAAGCCGAAGGGTTTGGTGAAAAACTGTTTTTT. The V call is TRBV4-1, the J call TRBJ1-4; unclear D gene. V was trimmed by 1 base and J by 7 bases, leaving 13 bases between them. The V gene's germline CDR1 is MGHRA and CDR2 YSYEKL. The length of the CDR3 is 15 residues.

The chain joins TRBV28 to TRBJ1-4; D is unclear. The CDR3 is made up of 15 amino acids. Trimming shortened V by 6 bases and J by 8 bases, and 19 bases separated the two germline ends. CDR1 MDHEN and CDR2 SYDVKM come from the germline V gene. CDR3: CASRVLGSEGEKLFF. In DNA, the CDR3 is TGTGCCAGCAGGGTCCTGGGCTCAGAAGGCGAAAAACTGTTTTTT.

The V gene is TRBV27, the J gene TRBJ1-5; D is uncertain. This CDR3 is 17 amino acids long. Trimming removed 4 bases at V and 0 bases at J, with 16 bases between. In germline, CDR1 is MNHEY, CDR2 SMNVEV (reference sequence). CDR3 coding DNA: TGTGCCAGCAGTTCCTCGGGCGGCCCCTATAGCAATCAGCCCCAGCATTTT. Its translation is CASSSSGGPYSNQPQHF.

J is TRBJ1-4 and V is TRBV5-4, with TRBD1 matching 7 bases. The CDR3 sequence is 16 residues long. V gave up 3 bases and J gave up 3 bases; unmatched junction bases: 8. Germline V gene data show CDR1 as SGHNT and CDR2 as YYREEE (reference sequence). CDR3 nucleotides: TGTGCCAGCAGCTCCGACAGGGCGGGAGCTAATGAAAAACTGTTTTTT. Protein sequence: CASSSDRAGANEKLFF. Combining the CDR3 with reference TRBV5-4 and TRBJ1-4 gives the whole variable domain ETGVTQSPTHLIKTRGQQVTLRCSSQSGHNTVSWYQQALGQGPQFIFQYYREEENGRGNFPPRFSGLQFPNYSSELNVNALELDDSALYLCASSSDRAGANEKLFFGSGTQLSVL.

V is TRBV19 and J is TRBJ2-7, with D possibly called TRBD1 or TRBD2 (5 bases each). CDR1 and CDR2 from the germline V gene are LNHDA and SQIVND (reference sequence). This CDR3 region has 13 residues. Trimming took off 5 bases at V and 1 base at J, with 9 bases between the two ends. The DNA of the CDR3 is TGTGCCAGTAGTGGGACCGCATCCTACGAGCAGTACTTC. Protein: CASSGTASYEQYF.

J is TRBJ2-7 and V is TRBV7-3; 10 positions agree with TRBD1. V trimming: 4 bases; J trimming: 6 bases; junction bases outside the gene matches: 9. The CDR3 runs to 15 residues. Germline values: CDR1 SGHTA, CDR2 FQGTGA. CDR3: CASSSGDRGIGEQYF. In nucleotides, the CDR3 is TGTGCCAGCAGCTCAGGGGACAGGGGTATTGGCGAGCAGTACTTC.

CDR3 nucleotide sequence: TGTGCCATCAGACCTAACCTTGAGACAAACTGGGCCAACGTCCTGACTTTC. This codes for CAIRPNLETNWANVLTF. V is TRBV10-3 and J is TRBJ2-6; D ambiguous. Germline V gives CDR1 ENHRY, CDR2 SYGVKD. The CDR3 length is 17 residues. V dropped 6 bases and J dropped 5 bases, with 20 bases sitting between them.

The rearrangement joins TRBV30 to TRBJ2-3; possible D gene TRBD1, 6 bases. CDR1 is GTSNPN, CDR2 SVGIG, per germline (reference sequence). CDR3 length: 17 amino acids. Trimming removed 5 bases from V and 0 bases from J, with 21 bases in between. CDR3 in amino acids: CAWAGWGRVRSTDTQYF. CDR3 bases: TGTGCCTGGGCCGGATGGGGGCGGGTACGTAGCACAGATACGCAGTATTTT.

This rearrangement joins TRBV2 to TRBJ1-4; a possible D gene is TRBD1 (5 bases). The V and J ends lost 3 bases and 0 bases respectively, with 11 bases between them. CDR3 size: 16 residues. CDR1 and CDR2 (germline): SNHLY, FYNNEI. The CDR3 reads CASSESETATNEKLFF. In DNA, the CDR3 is TGTGCCAGCAGTGAGTCTGAGACAGCAACTAATGAAAAACTGTTTTTT.

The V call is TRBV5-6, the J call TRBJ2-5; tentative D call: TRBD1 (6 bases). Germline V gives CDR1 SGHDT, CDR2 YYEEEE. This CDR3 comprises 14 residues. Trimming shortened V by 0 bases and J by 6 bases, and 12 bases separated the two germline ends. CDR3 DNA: TGTGCCAGCAGCTTGGCAGGGGTTGGAAAGACCCAGTACTTC. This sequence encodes CASSLAGVGKTQYF.

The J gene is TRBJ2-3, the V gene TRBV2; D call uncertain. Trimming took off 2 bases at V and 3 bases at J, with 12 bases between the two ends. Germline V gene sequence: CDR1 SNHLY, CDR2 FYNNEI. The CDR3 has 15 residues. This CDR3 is CASSETEVWTDTQYF. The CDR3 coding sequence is TGTGCCAGCAGTGAAACTGAGGTTTGGACAGATACGCAGTATTTT.

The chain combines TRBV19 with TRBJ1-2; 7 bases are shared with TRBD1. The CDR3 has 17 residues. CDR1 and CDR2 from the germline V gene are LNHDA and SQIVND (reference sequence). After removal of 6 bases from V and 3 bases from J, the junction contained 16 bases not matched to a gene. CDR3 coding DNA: TGTGCCAGTAGCGCAATCGCACAGGGGATGATAGACTATGGCTACACCTTC. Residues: CASSAIAQGMIDYGYTF. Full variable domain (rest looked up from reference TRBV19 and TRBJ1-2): DGGITQSPKYLFRKEGQNVTLSCEQNLNHDAMYWYRQDPGQGLRLIYYSQIVNDFQKGDIAEGYSVSREKKESFPLTVTSAQKNPTAFYLCASSAIAQGMIDYGYTFGSGTRLTVV.

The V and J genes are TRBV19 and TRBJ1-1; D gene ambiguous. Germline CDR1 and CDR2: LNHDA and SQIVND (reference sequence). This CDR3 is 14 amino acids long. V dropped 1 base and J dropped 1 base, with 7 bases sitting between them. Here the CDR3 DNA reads TGTGCCAGTAGTATAGGGAGTCGGAACACTGAAGCTTTCTTT. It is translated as CASSIGSRNTEAFF. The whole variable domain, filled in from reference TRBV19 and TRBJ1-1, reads DGGITQSPKYLFRKEGQNVTLSCEQNLNHDAMYWYRQDPGQGLRLIYYSQIVNDFQKGDIAEGYSVSREKKESFPLTVTSAQKNPTAFYLCASSIGSRNTEAFFGQGTRLTVV.

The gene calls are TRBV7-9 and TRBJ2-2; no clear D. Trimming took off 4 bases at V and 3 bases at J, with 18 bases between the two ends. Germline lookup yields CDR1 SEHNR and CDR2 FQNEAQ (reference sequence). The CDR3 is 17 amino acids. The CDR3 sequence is CASSYVYGLRDTGELFF. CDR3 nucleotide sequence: TGTGCCAGCAGCTACGTGTACGGGTTACGGGACACCGGGGAGCTGTTTTTT.

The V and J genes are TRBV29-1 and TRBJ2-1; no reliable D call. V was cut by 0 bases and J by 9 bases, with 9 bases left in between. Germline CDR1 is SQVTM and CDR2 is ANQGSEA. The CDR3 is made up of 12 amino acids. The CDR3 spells CSVEDKVAEQFF. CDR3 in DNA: TGCAGCGTTGAAGATAAAGTGGCTGAGCAGTTCTTC.

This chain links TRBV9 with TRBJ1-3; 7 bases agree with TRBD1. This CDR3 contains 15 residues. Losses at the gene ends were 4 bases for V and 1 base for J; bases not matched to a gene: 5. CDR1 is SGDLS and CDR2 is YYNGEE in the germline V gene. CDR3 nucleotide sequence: TGTGCCAGCAGCCACGACAGGGTGTCTGGAAACACCATATATTTT. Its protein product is CASSHDRVSGNTIYF.

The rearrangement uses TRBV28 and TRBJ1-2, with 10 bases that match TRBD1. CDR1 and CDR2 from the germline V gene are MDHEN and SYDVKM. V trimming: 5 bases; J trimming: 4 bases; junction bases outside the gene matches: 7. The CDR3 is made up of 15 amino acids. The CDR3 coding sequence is TGTGCCAGCAGTCCAGCGACAGGGGGCGTCTATGGCTACACCTTC. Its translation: CASSPATGGVYGYTF.

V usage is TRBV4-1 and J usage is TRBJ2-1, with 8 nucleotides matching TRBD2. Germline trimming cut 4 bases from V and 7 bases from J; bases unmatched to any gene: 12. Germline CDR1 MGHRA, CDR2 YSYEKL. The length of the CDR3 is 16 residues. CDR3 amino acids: CASSLLAALALNEQFF. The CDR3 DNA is TGCGCCAGCAGCCTACTAGCGGCACTAGCTTTGAATGAGCAGTTCTTC.